This TCR beta chain was obtained from a study of T-cell memory formation after mild COVID-19. This clonotype was counted only a few times. The germline V gene encodes CDR1 SGHTA and CDR2 FQGNSA. The CDR3 is made up of 12 amino acids. Trimming shortened V by 3 bases and J by 4 bases, and 6 bases separated the two germline ends. TCRdb re-called the 5' RACE reads with MiXCR, one entry per CDR3 protein. The profile shows 300,000 to 350,000 distinct CDR3 sequences, approximately 20% of them singletons. The sequenced material came from PBMCs or a T cell subset sorted from them (not recorded which). The receptor comes from a man between 18 and 29 years old who had mild COVID-19 (a few samples of this study predate the infection). Cell type and time point are not known. The chain carries TRBV7-2 and TRBJ1-2; D unclear. The CDR3 nucleotides read TGTGCCAGCAGCTTCTCGGTCTATGGCTACACCTTC. Its protein product is CASSFSVYGYTF.